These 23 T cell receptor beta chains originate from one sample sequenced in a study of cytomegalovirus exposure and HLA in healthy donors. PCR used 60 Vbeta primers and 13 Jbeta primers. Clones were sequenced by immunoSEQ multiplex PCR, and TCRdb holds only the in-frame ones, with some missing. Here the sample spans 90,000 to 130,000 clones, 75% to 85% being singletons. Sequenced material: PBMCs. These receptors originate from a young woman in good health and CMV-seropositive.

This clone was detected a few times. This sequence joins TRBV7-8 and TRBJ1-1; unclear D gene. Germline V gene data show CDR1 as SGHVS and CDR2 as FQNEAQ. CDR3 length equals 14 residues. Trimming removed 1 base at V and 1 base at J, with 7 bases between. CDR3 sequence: CASSLVSQNTEAFF. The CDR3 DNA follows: TGTGCCAGCAGCTTAGTTAGCCAGAACACTGAAGCTTTCTTT.

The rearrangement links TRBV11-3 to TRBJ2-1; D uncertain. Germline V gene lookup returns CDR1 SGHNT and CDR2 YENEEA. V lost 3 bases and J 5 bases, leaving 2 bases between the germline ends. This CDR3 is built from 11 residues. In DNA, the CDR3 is TGTGCCAGCAGCTTTAACAATGAGCAGTTCTTC. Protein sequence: CASSFNNEQFF.

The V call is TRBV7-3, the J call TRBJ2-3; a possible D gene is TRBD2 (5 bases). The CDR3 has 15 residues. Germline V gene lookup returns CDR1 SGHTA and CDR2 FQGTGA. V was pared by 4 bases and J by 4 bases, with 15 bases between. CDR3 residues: CASSSTPGNADTQYF. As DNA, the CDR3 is TGTGCCAGCAGCTCCACGCCCGGGAACGCAGATACGCAGTATTTT. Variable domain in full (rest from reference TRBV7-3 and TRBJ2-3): GAGVSQTPSNKVTEKGKYVELRCDPISGHTALYWYRQSLGQGPEFLIYFQGTGAADDSGLPNDRFFAVRPEGSVSTLKIQRTERGDSAVYLCASSSTPGNADTQYFGPGTRLTVL.

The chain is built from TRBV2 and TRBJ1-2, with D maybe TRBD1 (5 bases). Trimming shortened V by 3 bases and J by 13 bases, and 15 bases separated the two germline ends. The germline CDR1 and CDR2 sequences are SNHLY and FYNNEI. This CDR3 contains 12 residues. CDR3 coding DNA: TGTGCCAGCAGTGATAATCGGGACTCGGGCACCTTC. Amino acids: CASSDNRDSGTF.

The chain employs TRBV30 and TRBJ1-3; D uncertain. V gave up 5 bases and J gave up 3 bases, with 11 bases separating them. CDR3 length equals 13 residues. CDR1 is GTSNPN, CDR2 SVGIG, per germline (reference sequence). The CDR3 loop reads CAWGNTDGNTIYF. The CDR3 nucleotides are TGTGCCTGGGGTAACACCGATGGAAACACCATATATTTT. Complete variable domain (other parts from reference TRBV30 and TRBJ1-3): SQTIHQWPATLVQPVGSPLSLECTVEGTSNPNLYWYRQAAGRGLQLLFYSVGIGQISSEVPQNLSASRPQDRQFILSSKKLLLSDSGFYLCAWGNTDGNTIYFGEGSWLTVV.

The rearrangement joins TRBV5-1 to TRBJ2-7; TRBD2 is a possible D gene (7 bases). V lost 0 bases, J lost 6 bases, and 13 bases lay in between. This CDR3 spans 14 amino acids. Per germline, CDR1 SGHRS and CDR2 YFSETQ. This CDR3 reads CASSLEGGAAEQYF. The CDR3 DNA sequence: TGCGCCAGCAGCTTGGAAGGGGGGGCGGCCGAGCAGTACTTC.

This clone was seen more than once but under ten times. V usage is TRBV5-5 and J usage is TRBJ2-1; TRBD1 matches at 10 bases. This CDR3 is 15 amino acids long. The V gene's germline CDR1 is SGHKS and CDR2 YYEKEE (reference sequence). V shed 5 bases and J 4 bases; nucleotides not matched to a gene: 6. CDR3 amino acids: CASRLGQGGYNEQFF. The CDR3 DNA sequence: TGTGCCAGCAGATTAGGACAGGGGGGATACAATGAGCAGTTCTTC.

The CDR3 DNA reads TGTGCCAGCCTACGGACTAGCGGGAAAGCCGAGCAGTTCTTC. It translates to CASLRTSGKAEQFF. The chain employs TRBV5-6 and TRBJ2-1; 12 nucleotides line up with TRBD2. The V and J ends lost 7 bases and 10 bases, in that order; junction bases with no gene match: 9. The CDR3 loop spans 14 amino acids. Germline assignment: CDR1 SGHDT and CDR2 YYEEEE.

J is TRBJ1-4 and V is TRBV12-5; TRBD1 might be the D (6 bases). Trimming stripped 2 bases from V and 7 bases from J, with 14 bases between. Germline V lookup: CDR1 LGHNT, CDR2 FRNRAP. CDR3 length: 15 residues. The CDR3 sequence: CASGLQGRLREKLFF. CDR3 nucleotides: TGTGCTAGTGGTTTGCAGGGGCGTCTGCGTGAAAAACTGTTTTTT.

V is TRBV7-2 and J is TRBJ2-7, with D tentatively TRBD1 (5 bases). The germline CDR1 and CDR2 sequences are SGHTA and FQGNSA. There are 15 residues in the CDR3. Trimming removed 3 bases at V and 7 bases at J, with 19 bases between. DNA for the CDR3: TGTGCCAGCAGCTTTGGCTGGGGCGAACAGATAGAGCAGTACTTC. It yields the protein CASSFGWGEQIEQYF.

CDR3 amino acids: CASSLSLAGSYNEQFF. The CDR3 DNA reads as TGCGCCAGCAGCTTGAGTCTAGCGGGAAGTTACAATGAGCAGTTCTTC. The chain carries TRBV5-1 and TRBJ2-1; 9 bases are shared with TRBD2. The ends lost 1 base at V and 4 bases at J; junction bases unmatched: 6. Germline loops: CDR1 SGHRS, CDR2 YFSETQ. This CDR3 has 16 amino acids.

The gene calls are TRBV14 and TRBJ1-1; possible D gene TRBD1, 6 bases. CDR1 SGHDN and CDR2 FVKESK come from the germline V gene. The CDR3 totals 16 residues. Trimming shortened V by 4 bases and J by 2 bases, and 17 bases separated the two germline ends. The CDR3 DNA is TGTGCCAGCAGCCCTATCGAGGGGGGGGTCAACACTGAAGCTTTCTTT. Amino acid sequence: CASSPIEGGVNTEAFF.

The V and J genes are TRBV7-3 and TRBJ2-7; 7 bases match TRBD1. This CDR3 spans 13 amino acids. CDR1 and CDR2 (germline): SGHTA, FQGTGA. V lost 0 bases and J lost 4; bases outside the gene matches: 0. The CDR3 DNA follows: TGTGCCAGCAGCTTAACACAGGGGTACGAGCAGTACTTC. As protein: CASSLTQGYEQYF.

The DNA for the CDR3 is TGTGCCAGCAGCCCCCGGGACACCGGACGGGAGCTGTTTTTT. Translated: CASSPRDTGRELFF. The genes are TRBV7-8 and TRBJ2-2; perhaps TRBD1 as D (6 bases). CDR1 is SGHVS, CDR2 FQNEAQ, per germline. V was trimmed by 5 bases and J by 9 bases, leaving 16 bases between them. The CDR3 loop spans 14 amino acids.

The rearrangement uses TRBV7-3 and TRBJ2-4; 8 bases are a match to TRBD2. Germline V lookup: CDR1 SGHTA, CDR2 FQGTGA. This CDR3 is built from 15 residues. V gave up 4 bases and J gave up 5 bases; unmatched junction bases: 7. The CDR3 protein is CASSSAGVVENIQYF. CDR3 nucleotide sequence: TGTGCCAGCAGCTCAGCGGGAGTGGTCGAAAACATTCAGTACTTC.

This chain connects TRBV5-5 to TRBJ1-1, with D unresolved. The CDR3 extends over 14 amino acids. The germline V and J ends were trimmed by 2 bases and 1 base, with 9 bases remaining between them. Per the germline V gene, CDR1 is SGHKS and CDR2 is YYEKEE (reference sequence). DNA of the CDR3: TGTGCCAGCAGCTTCCGGGTGGGGAACACTGAAGCTTTCTTT. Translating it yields CASSFRVGNTEAFF.

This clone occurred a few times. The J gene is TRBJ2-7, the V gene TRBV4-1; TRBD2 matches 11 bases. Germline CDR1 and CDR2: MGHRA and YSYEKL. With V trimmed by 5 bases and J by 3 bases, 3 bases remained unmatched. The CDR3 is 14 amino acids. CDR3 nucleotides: TGCGCCAGCAGCTTACTAGCGGGAGTCTACGAGCAGTACTTC. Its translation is CASSLLAGVYEQYF.

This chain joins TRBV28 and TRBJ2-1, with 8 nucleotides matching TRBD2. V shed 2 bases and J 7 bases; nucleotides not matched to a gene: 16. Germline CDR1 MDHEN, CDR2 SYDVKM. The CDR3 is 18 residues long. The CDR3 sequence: CASSLRGGRVMGGNEQFF. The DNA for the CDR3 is TGTGCCAGCAGTTTACGGGGGGGGCGCGTGATGGGAGGGAATGAGCAGTTCTTC.

The CDR3 DNA reads as TGTGCCATCAGTCCCGTCGGGGGAGGAGTAAACATTCAGTACTTC. Residues: CAISPVGGGVNIQYF. The rearrangement uses TRBV10-3 and TRBJ2-4; D possibly corresponds to TRBD2 (6 bases). V lost 5 bases and J 6 bases, leaving 17 bases between the germline ends. Germline values: CDR1 ENHRY, CDR2 SYGVKD. The CDR3 consists of 15 residues.

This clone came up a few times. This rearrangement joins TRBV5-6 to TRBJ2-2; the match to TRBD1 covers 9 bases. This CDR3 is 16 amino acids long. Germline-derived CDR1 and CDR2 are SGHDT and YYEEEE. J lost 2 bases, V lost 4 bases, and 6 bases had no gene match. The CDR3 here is CASSGTGIRNTGELFF. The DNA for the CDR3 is TGTGCCAGCAGCGGGACAGGGATTCGAAACACCGGGGAGCTGTTTTTT. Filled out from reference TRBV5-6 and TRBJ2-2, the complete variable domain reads DAGVTQSPTHLIKTRGQQVTLRCSPKSGHDTVSWYQQALGQGPQFIFQYYEEEERQRGNFPDRFSGHQFPNYSSELNVNALLLGDSALYLCASSGTGIRNTGELFFGEGSRLTVL.

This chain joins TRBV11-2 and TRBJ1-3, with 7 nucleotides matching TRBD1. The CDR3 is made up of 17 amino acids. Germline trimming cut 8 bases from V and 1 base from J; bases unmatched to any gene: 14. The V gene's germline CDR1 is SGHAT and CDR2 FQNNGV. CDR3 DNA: TGTGCCAGCTCCTTCTCTACAACAGGGGCTTCTGGAAACACCATATATTTT. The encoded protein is CASSFSTTGASGNTIYF.

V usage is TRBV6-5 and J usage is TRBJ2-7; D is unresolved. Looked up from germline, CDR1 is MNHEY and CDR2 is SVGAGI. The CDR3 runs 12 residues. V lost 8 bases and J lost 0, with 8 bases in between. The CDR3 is CASQKDSYEQYF. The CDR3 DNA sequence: TGTGCCAGCCAGAAAGACTCCTACGAGCAGTACTTC.

The CDR3 DNA reads TGTGCCAGCAGCTTAACTCGCCGGGAGGGCCTAGGTCCTGAGCAGTTCTTC. Encoded protein: CASSLTRREGLGPEQFF. J is TRBJ2-1 and V is TRBV7-3; the match to TRBD2 covers 8 bases. The CDR3 contains 17 residues. Germline CDR1 and CDR2: SGHTA and FQGTGA. The V gene end was trimmed by 0 bases and the J gene end by 9 bases; junction bases not matched to a gene: 13. The full variable domain, with the rest looked up from reference TRBV7-3 and TRBJ2-1, is GAGVSQTPSNKVTEKGKYVELRCDPISGHTALYWYRQSLGQGPEFLIYFQGTGAADDSGLPNDRFFAVRPEGSVSTLKIQRTERGDSAVYLCASSLTRREGLGPEQFFGPGTRLTVL.